This TCR beta chain was documented in a study of T cell responses to AZD1222 COVID-19 vaccine. Study-wide results and caveats: Spike-specific TCR depth and breadth grew after two AZD1222 doses.

Germline V gene data show CDR1 as LGHDT and CDR2 as YNNKEL (reference sequence). The CDR3 is 13 amino acids. Trimming cost V 5 bases and J 9 bases, with 15 bases left between them. A remark on this clone: As yet, its antigen is unknown.

Sequencing was performed with immunoSEQ multiplex PCR; in TCRdb, only in-frame clones are kept and a portion is missing. The sample carries around 46,000 clones, roughly 90% recorded once. This TCR derives from an adult who received the AZD1222 COVID-19 vaccine. This chain uses TRBV3-1 (or the pseudogene TRBV3-2) with TRBJ2-3; D unclear. Here the sequenced sample was peripheral blood, taken 28 days after the second AZD1222 dose. For the CDR3, the DNA is TGTGCCAGCAGCAGACAAACCTTGGGAACGCAGTATTTT. As protein: CASSRQTLGTQYF.